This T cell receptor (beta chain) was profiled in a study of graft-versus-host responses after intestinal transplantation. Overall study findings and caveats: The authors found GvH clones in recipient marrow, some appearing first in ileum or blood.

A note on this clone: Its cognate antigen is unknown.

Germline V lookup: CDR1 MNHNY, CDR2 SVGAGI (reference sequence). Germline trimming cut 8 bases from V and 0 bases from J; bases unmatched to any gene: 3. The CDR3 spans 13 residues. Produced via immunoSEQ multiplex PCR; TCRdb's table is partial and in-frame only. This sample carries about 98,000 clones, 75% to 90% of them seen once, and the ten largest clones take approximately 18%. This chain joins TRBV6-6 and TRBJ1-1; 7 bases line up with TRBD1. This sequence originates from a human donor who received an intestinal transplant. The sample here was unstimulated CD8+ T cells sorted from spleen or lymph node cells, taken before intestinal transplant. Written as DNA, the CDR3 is TGTGCCAGCTCAGGGGGAATGAACACTGAAGCTTTCTTT. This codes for CASSGGMNTEAFF.